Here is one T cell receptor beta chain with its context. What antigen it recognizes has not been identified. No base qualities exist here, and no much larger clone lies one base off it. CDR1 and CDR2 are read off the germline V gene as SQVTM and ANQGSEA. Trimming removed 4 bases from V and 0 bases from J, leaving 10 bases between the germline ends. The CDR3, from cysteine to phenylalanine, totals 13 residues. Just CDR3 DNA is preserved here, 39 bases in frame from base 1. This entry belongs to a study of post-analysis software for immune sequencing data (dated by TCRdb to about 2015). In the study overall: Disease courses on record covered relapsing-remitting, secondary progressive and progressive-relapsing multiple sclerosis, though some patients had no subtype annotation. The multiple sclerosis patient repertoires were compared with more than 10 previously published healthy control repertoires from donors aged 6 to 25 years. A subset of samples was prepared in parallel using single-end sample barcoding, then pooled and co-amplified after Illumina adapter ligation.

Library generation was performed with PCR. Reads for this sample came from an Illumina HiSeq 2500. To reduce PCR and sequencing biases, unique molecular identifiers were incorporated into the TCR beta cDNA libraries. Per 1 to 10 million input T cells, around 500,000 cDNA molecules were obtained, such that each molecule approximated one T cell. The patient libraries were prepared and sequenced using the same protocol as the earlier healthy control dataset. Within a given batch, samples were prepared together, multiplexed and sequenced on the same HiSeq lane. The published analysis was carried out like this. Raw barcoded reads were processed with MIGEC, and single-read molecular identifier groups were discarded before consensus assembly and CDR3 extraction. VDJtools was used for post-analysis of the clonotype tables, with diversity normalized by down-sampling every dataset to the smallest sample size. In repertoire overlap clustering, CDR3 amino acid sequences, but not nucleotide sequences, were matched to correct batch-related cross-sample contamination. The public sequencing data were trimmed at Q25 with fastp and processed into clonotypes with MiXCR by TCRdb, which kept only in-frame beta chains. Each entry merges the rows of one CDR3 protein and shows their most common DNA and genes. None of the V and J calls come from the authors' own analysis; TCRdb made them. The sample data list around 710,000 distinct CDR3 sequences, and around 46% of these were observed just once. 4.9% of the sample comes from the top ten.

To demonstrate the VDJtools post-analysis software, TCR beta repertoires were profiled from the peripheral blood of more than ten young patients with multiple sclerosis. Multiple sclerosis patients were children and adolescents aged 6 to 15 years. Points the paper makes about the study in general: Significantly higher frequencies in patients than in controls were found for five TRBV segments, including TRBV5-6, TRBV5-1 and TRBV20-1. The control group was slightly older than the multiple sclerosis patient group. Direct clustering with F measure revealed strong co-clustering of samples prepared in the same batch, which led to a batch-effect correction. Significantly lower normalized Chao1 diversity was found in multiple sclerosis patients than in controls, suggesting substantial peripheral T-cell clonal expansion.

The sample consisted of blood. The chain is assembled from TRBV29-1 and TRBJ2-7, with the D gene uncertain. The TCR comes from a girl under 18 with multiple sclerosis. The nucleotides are TGCAGCGTTGGCTCCACCAGCTCCTACGAGCAGTACTTC. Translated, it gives CSVGSTSSYEQYF.